Presented here are 19 T cell receptor beta chains from one specimen sequenced in a study of control samples from healthy donors and cancer patients. Assay: immunoSEQ multiplex PCR; the TCRdb copy retains only in-frame clones and omits some. The sample records around 86,000 clones, about 90% being singletons. Sequenced sample: PBMCs. These receptors all come from a woman aged 60-75 years with head and neck cancer.

The DNA of the CDR3 is TGTGCCAGCAGCTTATACCACTCGTGGGGCGCCGGCTACACCTTC. As protein: CASSLYHSWGAGYTF. This sequence joins TRBV7-2 and TRBJ1-2, with D perhaps TRBD1 (5 bases). Germline V CDR1 and CDR2: SGHTA, FQGNSA. V gave up 2 bases and J gave up 8 bases, with 18 bases separating them. The CDR3 length is 15 residues.

The chain links TRBV11-1 to TRBJ2-7; D is possibly TRBD1 (6 bases). Trimming stripped 5 bases from V and 1 base from J, with 12 bases between. This CDR3 contains 14 residues. Germline V CDR1 and CDR2: SGHAT, FQDESV (reference sequence). The CDR3 region has the DNA TGTGCCAGCAGCCCAAACAGGGCATCCTACGAGCAGTACTTC. This translates into CASSPNRASYEQYF.

The chain joins TRBV6-6 to TRBJ2-7; 9 bases map to TRBD2. CDR3 length: 14 residues. V was clipped by 0 bases and J by 4 bases; unmatched bases: 1. The germline CDR1 and CDR2 sequences are MNHNY and SVGAGI (reference sequence). As DNA, the CDR3 is TGTGCCAGCAGTTACTCGGGACTAGCATACGAGCAGTACTTC. Translated, it gives CASSYSGLAYEQYF.

The V gene is TRBV27, the J gene TRBJ1-1; D is unresolved. CDR1 is MNHEY and CDR2 is SMNVEV in the germline V gene (reference sequence). The V and J ends lost 4 bases and 1 base respectively, with 10 bases between them. The CDR3 is 14 amino acids. The CDR3 DNA reads TGTGCCAGCAGTTCTTTCACCGCGAACACTGAAGCTTTCTTT. Protein sequence: CASSSFTANTEAFF.

This chain links TRBV5-1 with TRBJ2-7; a weak D match, TRBD1 (6 bases). Germline loops: CDR1 SGHRS, CDR2 YFSETQ. Trimming removed 6 bases at V and 4 bases at J, with 8 bases between. The CDR3 runs 11 residues. Here the CDR3 reads CASTGEYEQYF. The CDR3, as DNA: TGCGCCAGCACAGGGGAGTACGAGCAGTACTTC.

This rearrangement joins TRBV7-9 to TRBJ1-5; D remains ambiguous. Germline lookup yields CDR1 SEHNR and CDR2 FQNEAQ (reference sequence). This CDR3 is built from 12 residues. V dropped 5 bases and J dropped 4 bases, with 6 bases sitting between them. The CDR3: CASSRQNQPQHF. CDR3 DNA: TGTGCCAGCAGCAGGCAGAATCAGCCCCAGCATTTT.

The chain has TRBV28 and TRBJ1-2; TRBD1 aligns across 7 bases. Germline trimming cut 3 bases from V and 3 bases from J; bases unmatched to any gene: 4. Germline values: CDR1 MDHEN, CDR2 SYDVKM. CDR3 length equals 14 residues. The CDR3 DNA reads as TGTGCCAGCAGTTTTTATGGGACAGACTATGGCTACACCTTC. Translated, it gives CASSFYGTDYGYTF.

The chain has TRBV5-1 and TRBJ2-2, with 7 bases that match TRBD1. V gave up 4 bases and J gave up 6 bases; unmatched junction bases: 12. Germline V gene data show CDR1 as SGHRS and CDR2 as YFSETQ. The CDR3 contains 16 residues. Here the CDR3 DNA reads TGCGCCAGCAGCCAGGGCGATAGGGGGCGTTCCGGGGAGCTGTTTTTT. Amino acid sequence: CASSQGDRGRSGELFF.

The chain links TRBV27 to TRBJ1-5, with D perhaps matching TRBD1 (6 bases). This CDR3 has 17 residues. Germline loops: CDR1 MNHEY, CDR2 SMNVEV (reference sequence). Trimming stripped 0 bases from V and 7 bases from J, with 19 bases between. The CDR3 DNA follows: TGTGCCAGCAGTTTATCGTCCTTTTTCCTGGGACACCAGCCCCAGCATTTT. This sequence encodes CASSLSSFFLGHQPQHF.

This clone was found once. The V and J genes are TRBV5-5 and TRBJ2-7; 9 bases fit TRBD2. CDR3 size: 15 residues. V dropped 2 bases and J dropped 2; count of bases not matched to a gene: 5. CDR1 is SGHKS and CDR2 is YYEKEE in the germline V gene (reference sequence). The CDR3 DNA reads as TGTGCCAGCAGCTTCGGCGGGAGGGAGGCCTACGAGCAGTACTTC. Residues: CASSFGGREAYEQYF.

Here the CDR3 reads CASSESTGVGYTF. In DNA form, the CDR3 reads TGCGCCAGCAGTGAGTCGACAGGGGTAGGCTACACCTTC. This chain joins TRBV10-2 and TRBJ1-2; the match to TRBD1 covers 8 bases. Germline lookup yields CDR1 WSHSY and CDR2 SAAADI. This CDR3 has 13 residues. Germline trimming cut 0 bases from V and 8 bases from J; bases unmatched to any gene: 2.

This clone has just a few counts. This chain joins TRBV19 and TRBJ1-5; D is unresolved. The CDR3 runs 14 residues. V lost 5 bases and J lost 0, with 8 bases in between. Per the germline V gene, CDR1 is LNHDA and CDR2 is SQIVND (reference sequence). The CDR3 region has the DNA TGTGCCAGTAGTCTCGGCTATAGCAATCAGCCCCAGCATTTT. Protein sequence: CASSLGYSNQPQHF. Together with reference TRBV19 and TRBJ1-5, the CDR3 gives the full variable domain: DGGITQSPKYLFRKEGQNVTLSCEQNLNHDAMYWYRQDPGQGLRLIYYSQIVNDFQKGDIAEGYSVSREKKESFPLTVTSAQKNPTAFYLCASSLGYSNQPQHFGDGTRLSIL.

The genes are TRBV6-6 and TRBJ2-1, with TRBD1 as a possible D gene (5 bases). Germline V gene data show CDR1 as MNHNY and CDR2 as SVGAGI (reference sequence). This CDR3 is 18 amino acids long. V was pared by 5 bases and J by 2 bases, with 22 bases between. This chain's CDR3 is CASSRTQYTGSTYNEQFF. The CDR3 bases are TGTGCCAGCAGTCGGACCCAGTATACAGGTTCAACCTACAATGAGCAGTTCTTC.

The rearrangement links TRBV7-2 to TRBJ2-5; no reliable D call. Germline CDR1 reads SGHTA; CDR2 reads FQGNSA. CDR3 size: 12 residues. The germline V and J ends were trimmed by 5 bases and 4 bases, with 8 bases remaining between them. The CDR3 DNA reads as TGTGCCAGCAGCCCCCCAGGAGAGACCCAGTACTTC. This encodes CASSPPGETQYF.

This chain uses TRBV4-1 with TRBJ1-4; no clear D. V was pared by 1 base and J by 2 bases, with 11 bases between. The CDR3 has 16 residues. CDR1 and CDR2 (germline): MGHRA, YSYEKL. The CDR3 nucleotides read TGCGCCAGCAGCCAAGGGGAGGGAGCTACTAATGAAAAACTGTTTTTT. Amino acid sequence: CASSQGEGATNEKLFF.

The J gene is TRBJ2-5, the V gene TRBV18, with 9 positions matching TRBD1. The CDR3 covers 15 residues. The junction had 2 bases not matched to a gene; V was cut back by 1 base and J by 2 bases. CDR1 KGHSH and CDR2 LQKENI come from the germline V gene. CDR3 nucleotide sequence: TGTGCCAGCTCACCACGGACAGGGGTACAAGAGACCCAGTACTTC. Its protein product is CASSPRTGVQETQYF.

The rearrangement joins TRBV7-8 to TRBJ1-2, with 10 bases that match TRBD1. The J segment lost 8 bases and the V segment lost 4 bases, leaving 10 bases of the junction unmatched. CDR1 is SGHVS and CDR2 is FQNEAQ in the germline V gene. CDR3 length: 15 amino acids. CDR3 amino acids: CASSWDRGIFDGYTF. CDR3 sequence (DNA): TGTGCCAGCAGCTGGGACAGGGGAATTTTTGACGGCTACACCTTC.

The V call is TRBV19, the J call TRBJ1-5; TRBD1 matches at 7 bases. Unmatched junction bases numbered 9, after V lost 11 bases and J lost 5 bases. This CDR3 region has 13 residues. Germline V lookup: CDR1 LNHDA, CDR2 SQIVND (reference sequence). In nucleotides, the CDR3 is TGTGCCGGGGCCGGGACAGTAGATCAGCCCCAGCATTTT. Translation: CAGAGTVDQPQHF.

This chain connects TRBV10-3 to TRBJ2-1, with TRBD1 matching 7 bases. The germline V gene has CDR1 ENHRY and CDR2 SYGVKD. This CDR3 is built from 15 residues. After removal of 4 bases from V and 1 base from J, the junction contained 4 bases not matched to a gene. CDR3 in amino acids: CAISGGQSSYNEQFF. In DNA, the CDR3 is TGTGCCATCAGTGGGGGACAGTCATCCTACAATGAGCAGTTCTTC.